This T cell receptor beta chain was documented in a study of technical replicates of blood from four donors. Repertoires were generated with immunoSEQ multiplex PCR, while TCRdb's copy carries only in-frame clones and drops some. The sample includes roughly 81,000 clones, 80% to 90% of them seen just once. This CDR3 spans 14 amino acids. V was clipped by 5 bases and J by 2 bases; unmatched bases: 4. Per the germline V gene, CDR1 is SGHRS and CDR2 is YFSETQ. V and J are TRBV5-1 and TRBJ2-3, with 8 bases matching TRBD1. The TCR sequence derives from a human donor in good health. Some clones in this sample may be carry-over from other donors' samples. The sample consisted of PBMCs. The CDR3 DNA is TGCGCCAGCAGAACGGACAGGGTCACAGATACGCAGTATTTT. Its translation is CASRTDRVTDTQYF.